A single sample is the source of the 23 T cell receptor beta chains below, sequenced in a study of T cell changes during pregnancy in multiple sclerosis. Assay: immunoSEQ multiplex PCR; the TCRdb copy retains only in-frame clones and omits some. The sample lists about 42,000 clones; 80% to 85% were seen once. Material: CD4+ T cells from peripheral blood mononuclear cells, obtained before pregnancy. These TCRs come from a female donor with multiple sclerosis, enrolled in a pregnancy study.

The DNA for the CDR3 is TGTGCCAGCTCACCGCGGACAGCTAGGGGTGAAAAACTGTTTTTT. It codes for CASSPRTARGEKLFF. The chain links TRBV18 to TRBJ1-4; possibly TRBD1 for D (6 bases). CDR1 and CDR2 from the germline V gene are KGHSH and LQKENI. Trimming shortened V by 3 bases and J by 7 bases, and 15 bases separated the two germline ends. The CDR3 covers 15 residues.

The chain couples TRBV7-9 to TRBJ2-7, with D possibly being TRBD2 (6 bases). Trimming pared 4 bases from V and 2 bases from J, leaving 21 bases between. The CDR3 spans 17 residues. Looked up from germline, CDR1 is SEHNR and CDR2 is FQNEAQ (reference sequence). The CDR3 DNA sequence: TGTGCCAGCAGCTCCGGCCTTAGGGCGGGGCCTACCTACGAGCAGTACTTC. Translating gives CASSSGLRAGPTYEQYF.

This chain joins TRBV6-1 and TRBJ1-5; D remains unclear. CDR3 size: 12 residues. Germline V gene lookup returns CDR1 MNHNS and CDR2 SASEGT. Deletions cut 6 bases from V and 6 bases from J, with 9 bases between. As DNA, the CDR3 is TGTGCCAGCAGGGAGAGTGTTCAGCCCCAGCATTTT. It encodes CASRESVQPQHF.

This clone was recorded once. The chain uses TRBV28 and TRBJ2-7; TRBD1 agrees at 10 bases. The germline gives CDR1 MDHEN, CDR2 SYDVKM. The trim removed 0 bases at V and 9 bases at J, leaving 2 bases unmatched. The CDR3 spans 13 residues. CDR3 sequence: CASSLWDRGGQYF. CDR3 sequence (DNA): TGTGCCAGCAGTTTATGGGACAGGGGGGGGCAGTACTTC.

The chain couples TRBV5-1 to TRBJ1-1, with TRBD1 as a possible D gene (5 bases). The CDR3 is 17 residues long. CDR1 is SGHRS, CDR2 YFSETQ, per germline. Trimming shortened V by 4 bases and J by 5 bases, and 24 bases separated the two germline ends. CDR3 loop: CASSPRQPYGMGTEAFF. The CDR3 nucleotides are TGCGCCAGCAGCCCCCGACAGCCCTATGGTATGGGGACTGAAGCTTTCTTT.

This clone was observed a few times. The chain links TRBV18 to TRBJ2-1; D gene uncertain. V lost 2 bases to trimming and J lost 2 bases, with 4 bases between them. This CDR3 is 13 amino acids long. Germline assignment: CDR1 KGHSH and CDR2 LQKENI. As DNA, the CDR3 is TGTGCCAGCTCACCAGTTACCTACAATGAGCAGTTCTTC. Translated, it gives CASSPVTYNEQFF.

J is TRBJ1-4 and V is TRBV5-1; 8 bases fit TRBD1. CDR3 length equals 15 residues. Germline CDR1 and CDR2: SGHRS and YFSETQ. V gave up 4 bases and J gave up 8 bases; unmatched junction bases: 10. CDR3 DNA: TGCGCCAGCAGCATACAGGGGGGAAGTGGGGAAAAACTGTTTTTT. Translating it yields CASSIQGGSGEKLFF.

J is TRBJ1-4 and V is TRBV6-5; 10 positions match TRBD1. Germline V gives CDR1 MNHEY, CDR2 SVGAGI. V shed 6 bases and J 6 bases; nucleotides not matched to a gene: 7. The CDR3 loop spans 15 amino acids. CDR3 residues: CASRTLGTGDEKLFF. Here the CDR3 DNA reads TGTGCCAGCAGGACCCTCGGGACAGGGGATGAAAAACTGTTTTTT.

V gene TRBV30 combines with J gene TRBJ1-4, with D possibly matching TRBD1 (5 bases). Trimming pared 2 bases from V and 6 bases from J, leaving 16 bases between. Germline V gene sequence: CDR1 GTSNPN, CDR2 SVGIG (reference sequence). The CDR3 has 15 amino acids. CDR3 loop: CAWSTPGEGYEKLFF. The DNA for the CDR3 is TGTGCCTGGAGTACCCCGGGAGAGGGGTATGAAAAACTGTTTTTT.

The CDR3 protein is CASSPPGTTGNSQYF. CDR3 in DNA: TGTGCCAGCAGCCCCCCCGGGACTACAGGGAACTCGCAGTATTTT. J is TRBJ2-3 and V is TRBV7-9; tentative D call: TRBD2 (7 bases). The CDR3 extends over 15 amino acids. The V end lost 5 bases, the J end lost 10 bases, and 22 bases lay between the germline ends. Germline values: CDR1 SEHNR, CDR2 FQNEAQ (reference sequence). Filled out from reference TRBV7-9 and TRBJ2-3, the complete variable domain reads DTGVSQNPRHKITKRGQNVTFRCDPISEHNRLYWYRQTLGQGPEFLTYFQNEAQLEKSRLLSDRFSAERPKGSFSTLEIQRTEQGDSAMYLCASSPPGTTGNSQYFGPGTRLTVL.

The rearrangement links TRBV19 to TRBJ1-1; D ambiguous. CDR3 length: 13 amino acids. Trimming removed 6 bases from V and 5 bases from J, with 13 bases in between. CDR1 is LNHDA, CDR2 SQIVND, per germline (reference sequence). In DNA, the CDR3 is TGTGCCAGTAGCCCGGTCGGTTGGACTGAAGCTTTCTTT. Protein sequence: CASSPVGWTEAFF.

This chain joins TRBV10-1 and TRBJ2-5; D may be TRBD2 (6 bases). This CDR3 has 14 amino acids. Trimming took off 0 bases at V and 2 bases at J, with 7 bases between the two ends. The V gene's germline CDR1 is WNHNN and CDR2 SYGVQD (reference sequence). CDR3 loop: CASSESGGQETQYF. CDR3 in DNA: TGCGCCAGCAGTGAGTCGGGGGGACAAGAGACCCAGTACTTC.

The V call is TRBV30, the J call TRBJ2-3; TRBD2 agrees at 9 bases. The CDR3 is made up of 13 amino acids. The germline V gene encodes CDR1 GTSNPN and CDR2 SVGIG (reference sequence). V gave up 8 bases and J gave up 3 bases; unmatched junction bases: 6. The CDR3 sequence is CASSGSGTDTQYF. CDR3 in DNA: TGTGCCAGTAGCGGGAGTGGGACAGATACGCAGTATTTT.

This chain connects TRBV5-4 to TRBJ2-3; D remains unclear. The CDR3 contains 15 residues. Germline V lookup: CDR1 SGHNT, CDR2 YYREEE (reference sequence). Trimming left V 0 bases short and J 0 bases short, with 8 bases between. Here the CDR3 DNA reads TGTGCCAGCAGCTTGGGGGCTTGGAGCACAGATACGCAGTATTTT. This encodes CASSLGAWSTDTQYF. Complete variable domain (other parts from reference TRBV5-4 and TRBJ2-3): ETGVTQSPTHLIKTRGQQVTLRCSSQSGHNTVSWYQQALGQGPQFIFQYYREEENGRGNFPPRFSGLQFPNYSSELNVNALELDDSALYLCASSLGAWSTDTQYFGPGTRLTVL.

The CDR3 sequence is CASSLEMRTEAFF. The CDR3 DNA sequence: TGTGCCAGCAGCTTAGAAATGCGAACTGAAGCTTTCTTT. V and J are TRBV7-9 and TRBJ1-1; no definite D call. The length of the CDR3 is 13 residues. With 1 base removed from V and 5 bases from J, the gap between germline ends came to 8 bases. Per the germline V gene, CDR1 is SEHNR and CDR2 is FQNEAQ (reference sequence).

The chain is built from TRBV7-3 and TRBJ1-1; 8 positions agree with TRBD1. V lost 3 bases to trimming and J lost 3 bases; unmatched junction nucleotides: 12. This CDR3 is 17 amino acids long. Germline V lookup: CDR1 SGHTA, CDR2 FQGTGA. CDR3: CASSFLGPGGADTEAFF. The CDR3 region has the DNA TGTGCCAGCAGCTTCCTTGGGCCAGGGGGCGCGGACACTGAAGCTTTCTTT.

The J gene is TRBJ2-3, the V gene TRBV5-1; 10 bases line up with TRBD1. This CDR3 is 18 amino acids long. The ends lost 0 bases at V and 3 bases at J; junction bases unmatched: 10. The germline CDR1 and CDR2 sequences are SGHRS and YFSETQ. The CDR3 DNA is TGCGCCAGCAGCTTGGCCCGGGACAGGGGAAGATGGACAGATACGCAGTATTTT. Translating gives CASSLARDRGRWTDTQYF.

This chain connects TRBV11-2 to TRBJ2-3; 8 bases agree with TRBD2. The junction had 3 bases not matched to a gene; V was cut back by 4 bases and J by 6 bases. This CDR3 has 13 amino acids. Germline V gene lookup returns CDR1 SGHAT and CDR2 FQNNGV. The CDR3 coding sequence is TGTGCCAGCAGCTCGGGACTAGGGGATACGCAGTATTTT. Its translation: CASSSGLGDTQYF.

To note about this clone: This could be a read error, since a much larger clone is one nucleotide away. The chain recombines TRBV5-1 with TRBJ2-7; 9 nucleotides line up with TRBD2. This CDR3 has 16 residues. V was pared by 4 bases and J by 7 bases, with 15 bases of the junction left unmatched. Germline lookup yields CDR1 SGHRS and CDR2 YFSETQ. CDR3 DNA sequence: TGCGCCAGCAGCCCGGGACTAGCAGCCCCCCTTGGGGAGCAGTACTTC. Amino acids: CASSPGLAAPLGEQYF.

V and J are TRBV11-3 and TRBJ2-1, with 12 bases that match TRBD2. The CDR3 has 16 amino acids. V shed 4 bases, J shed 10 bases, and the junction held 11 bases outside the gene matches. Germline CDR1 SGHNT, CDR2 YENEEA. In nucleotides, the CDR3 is TGTGCCAGCAGCTCGGGGGCTAGCGGGGGGGCCGGGGAGCAGTTCTTC. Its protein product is CASSSGASGGAGEQFF.

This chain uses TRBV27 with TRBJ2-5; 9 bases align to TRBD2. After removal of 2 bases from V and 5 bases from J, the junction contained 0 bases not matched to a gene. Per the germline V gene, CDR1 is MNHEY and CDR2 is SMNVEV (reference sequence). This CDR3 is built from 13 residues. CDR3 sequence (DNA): TGTGCCAGCAGTTTAGCGGGAGGGGAGACCCAGTACTTC. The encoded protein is CASSLAGGETQYF.

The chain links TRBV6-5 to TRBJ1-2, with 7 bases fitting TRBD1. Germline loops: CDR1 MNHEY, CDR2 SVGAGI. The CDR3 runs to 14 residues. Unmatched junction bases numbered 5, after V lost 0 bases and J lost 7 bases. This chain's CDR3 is CASSYSRGGGGYTF. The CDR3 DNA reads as TGTGCCAGCAGTTACTCGAGAGGGGGCGGTGGCTACACCTTC.

The chain's CDR3 is CASSEQLTGELFF. CDR3 sequence (DNA): TGCGCCAGCAGTGAACAGTTAACCGGGGAGCTGTTTTTT. The rearrangement links TRBV10-2 to TRBJ2-2; D remains unclear. CDR3 length equals 13 residues. Trimming removed 3 bases at V and 5 bases at J, with 7 bases between. Per the germline V gene, CDR1 is WSHSY and CDR2 is SAAADI.